The sequence of this T cell receptor (beta chain) was determined in a study of T cell responses to AZD1222 COVID-19 vaccine. Study as a whole: Second-dose recipients at about 4 or about 12 weeks were treated as one pooled group.

Study conclusions and caveats: White British donors predominated, females outnumbered males, and clonal diversity was possibly underestimated. Close to half of all spike-specific TCRs reportedly target regions of the variants that are unmutated.

This clone was seen a handful of times. The antigen is undetermined. Trimming stripped 7 bases from V and 3 bases from J, with 9 bases between. Per the germline V gene, CDR1 is LNHDA and CDR2 is SQIVND (reference sequence). The CDR3 totals 13 residues. Data came from immunoSEQ multiplex PCR; TCRdb stores just in-frame clones and leaves some out. The sample has about 130,000 clones, approximately 88% seen once. The rearrangement joins TRBV19 to TRBJ1-4; D is undetermined. Sequencing used peripheral blood, obtained on day 0 of AZD1222 vaccination. This clonotype was sampled from an adult in good health. In DNA form, the CDR3 reads TGTGCCAGTAACGGGAGGCCTAATGAAAAACTGTTTTTT. This gives the protein CASNGRPNEKLFF.